The clone carrying this T cell receptor (beta chain) has a handful of counts. TCRdb redid the calling of the reads with MiXCR, one entry per CDR3 protein. This table has nearly 450,000 distinct CDR3 sequences, roughly 30% appearing once. The CDR3 runs to 14 residues. Trimming took off 5 bases at V and 7 bases at J, with 15 bases between the two ends. Germline loops: CDR1 LNHNV, CDR2 YYDKDF (reference sequence). This entry is derived from a study of T cell repertoires in cytomegalovirus infection. Study as a whole: Matching HLA type, along with CMV infection, was indicated by public TCR beta signatures.

The rearrangement uses TRBV15 and TRBJ1-5; the D gene is possibly TRBD1 (5 bases). The receptor was isolated from a human donor in good health (CMV status not recorded). Some clones in this sample may be carry-over from other donors' samples. The sample was PBMCs. The CDR3, as DNA: TGTGCCACCAGCGGGCAGGGTTCACGCCAGCCCCAGCATTTT. Translation gives CATSGQGSRQPQHF.